This T cell receptor (beta chain) was sequenced during a study of cytomegalovirus exposure and HLA in healthy donors. The study's findings and limits: In a later analysis, at a false discovery rate of 0.05, roughly 16,000 TCR beta sequences matched HLA alleles.

Germline V gene sequence: CDR1 WSHSY, CDR2 SAAADI. The CDR3 sequence is 14 residues long. After removal of 6 bases from V and 4 bases from J, the junction contained 2 bases not matched to a gene. It was with 60 Vbeta and 13 Jbeta primers that the PCR ran. Some clones are missing from TCRdb's copy, which holds only in-frame ones; the method was immunoSEQ multiplex PCR. With 150,000 to 200,000 clones in the sample, the ten largest clones hold 1.3%. Comment on this clone: Its antigen is unknown.

The sequencing input was PBMCs. The source of this sequence is a woman aged 60-75 years in good health and CMV-seronegative. The chain recombines TRBV10-2 with TRBJ2-1, with 11 bases matching TRBD2. CDR3 nucleotides: TGCGCCAGCAGGGCTAGCGGGGGGTACAATGAGCAGTTCTTC. Protein sequence: CASRASGGYNEQFF.